The sequence of this TCR beta chain was determined in a study of blood T cell repertoires in COVID-19 (dated by TCRdb to about 2020). In the study overall: The collaborator samples originated in the United States, Italy and Spain and spanned the acute and convalescent phases of COVID-19. The prospective study material was composed of cDNA or gDNA derived from T cells, B-cell-depleted T cells, or PBMCs. Subjects who had been exposed to COVID-19, were actively infected with it, or had recovered from it provided the deeply sampled blood TCRbeta repertoires that made up the dataset. A freely available public database, intended as a resource for researchers studying the immune response to SARS-CoV-2, is where the repertoires were released. Samples came from the ongoing ImmuneRACE study (first 160 participants) plus 1,254 subjects from 6 global collaborators. Nearly every sample came with metadata listing a de-identified subject ID, COVID-19 status, age in years and sex. Where available, HLA class I and class II types were taken from metadata supplied by the sample provider and were not determined by assay-based typing. Study-level results and caveats: How much clinical and demographic metadata was included differed by source and by participant, and the metadata was provided uncurated.

From cysteine to phenylalanine, the CDR3 is 16 amino acids long. The entry retains the CDR3 DNA only, 48 bases that are in frame from base 1. CDR1 and CDR2 are read off the germline V gene as SGHAT and FQNNGV. V and J are trimmed by 2 bases and 10 bases, and the gene matches miss 16 bases of the junction. TCRbeta CDR3 regions were amplified from genomic DNA by means of the immunoSEQ Assay, a bias-controlled multiplex PCR. In the paper's pipeline: The number of nucleated cells in each sample was estimated by amplification of reference gene primers within the assay. To quantify the absolute abundance of each unique TCRbeta CDR3 rearrangement, sequence reads were collapsed and filtered. For each sample, productive Simpson clonality was calculated as the square root of Simpson's diversity index over productive rearrangements. This is the immuneACCESS table as TCRdb keeps it, with only in-frame sequences that have V and J called. A part of the clones is gone; compared with another copy, unresolved V genes explain less than half, and the rest is unexplained. V, J and clone size are those of that table, while D and trimming were read from the DNA. The sample includes tens of thousands of clones, with 70% to 90% observed a single time. Over 1.5% of the sample goes to the ten largest clones.

Concerning this clone itself: Its antigen specificity is not known. The record has no base qualities; no much larger clone is one base away.

Each collaborating institution followed its own protocols to collect whole blood in K2EDTA tubes. Collaborator samples were shipped for TCRbeta analysis as frozen whole blood, isolated PBMCs, or DNA extracted from either sample type. The chain joins TRBV11-2 to TRBJ2-7; TRBD1 aligns with 8 central bases. The receptor was isolated from a man aged 55 to 69 with acute or convalescent COVID-19. Sequenced: peripheral blood. The CDR3: CASSLRTGPLNSGQYF. The DNA sequence is as follows: TGTGCCAGCAGCTTAAGGACAGGGCCTTTGAATTCGGGACAGTACTTC.